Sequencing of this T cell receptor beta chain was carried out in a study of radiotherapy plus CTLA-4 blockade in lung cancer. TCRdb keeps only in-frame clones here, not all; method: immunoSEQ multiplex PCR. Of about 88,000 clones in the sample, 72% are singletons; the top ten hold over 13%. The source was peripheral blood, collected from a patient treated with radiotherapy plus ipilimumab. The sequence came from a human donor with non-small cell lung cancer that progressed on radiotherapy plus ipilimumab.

The CDR3 coding sequence is TGTGCCTGGGGACAGACCTACAATGAGCAGTTCTTC. This gives the protein CAWGQTYNEQFF. The chain carries TRBV30 and TRBJ2-1; a possible D gene is TRBD1 (6 bases). Germline loops: CDR1 GTSNPN, CDR2 SVGIG (reference sequence). Trimming cost V 5 bases and J 2 bases, with 7 bases left between them. The CDR3 runs to 12 residues. Combining the CDR3 with reference TRBV30 and TRBJ2-1 gives the whole variable domain SQTIHQWPATLVQPVGSPLSLECTVEGTSNPNLYWYRQAAGRGLQLLFYSVGIGQISSEVPQNLSASRPQDRQFILSSKKLLLSDSGFYLCAWGQTYNEQFFGPGTRLTVL.